This T cell receptor (beta chain) is from a study of T cells in Graves' hyperthyroidism and ophthalmopathy. Patients affected by ophthalmopathy presented a Clinical Activity Score of at least 3, a NOSPECS grade of at least 4, and disease duration below 3 months. Amplified regions were TCR beta CDR3 sequences from RNA transcripts. The primer set for the first-round RT-PCR of the TCR CDR3 was HTBI. From the multiplex PCR reads, TCRdb called clonotypes with MiXCR, one entry per CDR3 protein. The sample lists about 59,000 distinct CDR3 sequences, approximately 53% occurring once. Trimming pared 3 bases from V and 4 bases from J, leaving 12 bases between. This CDR3 comprises 14 residues.

The gene calls are TRBV12-3 or TRBV12-4 and TRBJ2-5, with D possibly being TRBD2 (7 bases). This sequence was found in a woman aged 55 to 70 with Graves' ophthalmopathy. Sequencing input: blood. In DNA form, the CDR3 reads TGTGCCAGCAGTTTTAACAGGGAGGGAGAGACCCAGTACTTC. As protein: CASSFNREGETQYF.